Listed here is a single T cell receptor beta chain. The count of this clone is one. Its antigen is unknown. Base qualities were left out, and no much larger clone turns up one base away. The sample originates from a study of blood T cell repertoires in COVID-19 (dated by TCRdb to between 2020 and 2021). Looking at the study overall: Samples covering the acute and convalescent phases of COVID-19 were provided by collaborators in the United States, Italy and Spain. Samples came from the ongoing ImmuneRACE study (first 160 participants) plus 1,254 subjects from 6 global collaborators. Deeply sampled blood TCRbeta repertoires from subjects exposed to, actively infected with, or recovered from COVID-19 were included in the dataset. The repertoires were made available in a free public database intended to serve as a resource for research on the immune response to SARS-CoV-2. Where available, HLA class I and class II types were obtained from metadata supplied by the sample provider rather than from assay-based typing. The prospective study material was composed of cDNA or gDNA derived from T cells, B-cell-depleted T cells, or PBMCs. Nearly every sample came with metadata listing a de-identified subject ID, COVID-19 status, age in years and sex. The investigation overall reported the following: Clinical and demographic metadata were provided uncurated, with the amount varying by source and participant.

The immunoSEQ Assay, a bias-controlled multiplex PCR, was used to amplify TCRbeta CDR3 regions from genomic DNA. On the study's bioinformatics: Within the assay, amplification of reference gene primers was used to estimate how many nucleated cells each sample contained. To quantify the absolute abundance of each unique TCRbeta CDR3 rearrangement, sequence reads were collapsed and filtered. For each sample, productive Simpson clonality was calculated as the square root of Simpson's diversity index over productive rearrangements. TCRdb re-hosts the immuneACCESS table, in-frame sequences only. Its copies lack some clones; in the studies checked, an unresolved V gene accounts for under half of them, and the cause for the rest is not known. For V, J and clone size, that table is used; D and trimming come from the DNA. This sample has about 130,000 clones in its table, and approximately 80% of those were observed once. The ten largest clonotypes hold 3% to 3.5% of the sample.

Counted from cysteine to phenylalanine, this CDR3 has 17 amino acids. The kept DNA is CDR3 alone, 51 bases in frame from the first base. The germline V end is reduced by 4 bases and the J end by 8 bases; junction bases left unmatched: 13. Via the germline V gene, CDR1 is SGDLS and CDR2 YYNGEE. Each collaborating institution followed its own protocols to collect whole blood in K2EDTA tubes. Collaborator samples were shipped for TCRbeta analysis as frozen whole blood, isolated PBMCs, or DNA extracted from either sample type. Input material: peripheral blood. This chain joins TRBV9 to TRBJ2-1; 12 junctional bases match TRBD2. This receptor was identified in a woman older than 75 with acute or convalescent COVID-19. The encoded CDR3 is CASSTRTSGEAPHEQFF. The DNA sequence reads TGTGCCAGCAGCACTCGGACTAGCGGGGAGGCCCCCCATGAGCAGTTCTTC.